This TCR beta chain was retrieved from a study of monozygotic twins with inflammatory bowel disease. TCRdb processed the 5' RACE reads again and assigns one entry to each CDR3 protein, with no DNA. The sample's table shows 400,000 to 500,000 distinct CDR3 sequences. The study, taken as a whole, reports: Part of the variability in patient repertoires may have come from differing immunosuppressive treatments.

Of note for this clonotype: The antigen is unknown.

Each donor supplied less than 3 ml of blood. Whole blood, unsorted for T cells, was the source of total RNA. The CDR3 has 17 amino acids. CDR1 is SGHTA and CDR2 is FQGNSA in the germline V gene. This sequence was found in a human donor with ulcerative colitis or Crohn's disease, or a healthy co-twin of an affected twin (not recorded which). The sequenced material came from blood. The chain employs TRBV7-2 and TRBJ2-3. This CDR3 reads CASSLGLAVGSTDTQYF.